The 18 T cell receptor beta chains below were found in one sample sequenced in a study of OX40 agonist ivuxolimab in advanced cancers. Clones were sequenced by immunoSEQ multiplex PCR, and TCRdb holds only the in-frame ones, with some missing. The table includes about 100,000 clones, approximately 90% detected once. The sequencing here drew on CD4+ or CD8+ T cells sorted from blood, taken in a trial of the OX40 agonist ivuxolimab. These receptors all come from an adult with an advanced solid tumor such as melanoma, head and neck, liver or kidney cancer.

The gene calls are TRBV13 and TRBJ2-7; no firm D call. Germline V lookup: CDR1 PRHDT, CDR2 FYEKMQ (reference sequence). The CDR3 runs 13 residues. V was trimmed by 0 bases and J by 5 bases, leaving 8 bases between them. This chain's CDR3 is CASSLGAPHEQYF. In DNA form, the CDR3 reads TGTGCCAGCAGCTTAGGGGCGCCACACGAGCAGTACTTC.

This chain uses TRBV28 with TRBJ1-4; D gene ambiguous. Trimming shortened V by 3 bases and J by 0 bases, and 11 bases separated the two germline ends. Germline CDR1 and CDR2: MDHEN and SYDVKM. This CDR3 has 16 amino acids. CDR3 sequence: CASSFPGYSTNEKLFF. The CDR3 DNA reads TGTGCCAGCAGTTTCCCGGGATATTCAACTAATGAAAAACTGTTTTTT.

The rearrangement uses TRBV5-8 and TRBJ1-1; unclear D gene. The germline V and J ends were trimmed by 0 bases and 0 bases, with 12 bases remaining between them. Germline V gene sequence: CDR1 SGHTS, CDR2 YDEGEE. The CDR3 length is 16 residues. The CDR3 DNA reads as TGTGCCAGCAGCTTGGGACGGTTGGGGTTGAACACTGAAGCTTTCTTT. The encoded protein is CASSLGRLGLNTEAFF.

The chain joins TRBV28 to TRBJ1-5, with D maybe TRBD1 (6 bases). Trimming removed 7 bases from V and 7 bases from J, with 17 bases in between. The CDR3 runs to 14 residues. The germline gives CDR1 MDHEN, CDR2 SYDVKM. The CDR3 region is CASKGGQGRQPQHF. The DNA of the CDR3 is TGTGCCAGCAAAGGGGGGCAGGGTCGGCAGCCCCAGCATTTT.

The chain couples TRBV18 to TRBJ1-4; tentative D call: TRBD1 (5 bases). The CDR3 runs 15 residues. Trimming stripped 6 bases from V and 6 bases from J, with 17 bases between. Germline lookup yields CDR1 KGHSH and CDR2 LQKENI. This CDR3 is CASSPNSREYEKLFF. Written as DNA, the CDR3 is TGTGCCAGCTCCCCCAATAGCAGGGAGTATGAAAAACTGTTTTTT.

This chain connects TRBV10-2 to TRBJ1-1, with D tentatively TRBD1 (6 bases). The V end was cut by 4 bases, the J end by 1 base, with 7 bases between. This CDR3 has 13 residues. Germline assignment: CDR1 WSHSY and CDR2 SAAADI. The DNA of the CDR3 is TGCGCCAGCAGTGGGACAGCGAACACTGAAGCTTTCTTT. Amino acid sequence: CASSGTANTEAFF.

The rearrangement joins TRBV27 to TRBJ1-2, with D possibly being TRBD1 (5 bases). This CDR3 contains 18 residues. The V end lost 6 bases, the J end lost 6 bases, and 29 bases lay between the germline ends. Per germline, CDR1 MNHEY and CDR2 SMNVEV (reference sequence). The CDR3 DNA is TGTGCCAGCAGACGGGCCGGGACCGAGGGAAGCCGGAGGGATGGCTACACCTTC. It specifies CASRRAGTEGSRRDGYTF.

The chain has TRBV19 and TRBJ1-1; D is ambiguous. CDR1 and CDR2 (germline): LNHDA, SQIVND (reference sequence). Deletions cut 7 bases from V and 0 bases from J, with 15 bases between. The CDR3 has 15 amino acids. CDR3 sequence reads: CASTLEGGLNTEAFF. CDR3 sequence (DNA): TGTGCCAGTACCTTAGAAGGCGGCCTGAACACTGAAGCTTTCTTT.

V is TRBV6-5 and J is TRBJ2-5, with D maybe TRBD2 (6 bases). CDR1 is MNHEY and CDR2 is SVGAGI in the germline V gene. CDR3 length equals 14 residues. Trimming removed 8 bases at V and 1 base at J, with 14 bases between. The CDR3 DNA reads as TGTGCCAGCGGGATGAGGGACTCCCAAGAGACCCAGTACTTC. Protein sequence: CASGMRDSQETQYF.

The chain has TRBV29-1 and TRBJ1-1; D ambiguous. The CDR3 has 13 residues. V was pared by 5 bases and J by 4 bases, with 14 bases between. The V gene's germline CDR1 is SQVTM and CDR2 ANQGSEA. The CDR3 DNA reads TGCAGCGTTACGAAACTAGTGGGCACTGAAGCTTTCTTT. Translated, it gives CSVTKLVGTEAFF.

V gene TRBV5-4 combines with J gene TRBJ1-4; the D is unclear. The V gene lost 0 bases and the J gene lost 5 bases, with 8 bases spanning the gap. CDR1 SGHNT and CDR2 YYREEE come from the germline V gene (reference sequence). The CDR3 loop spans 14 amino acids. The CDR3 region is CASSLDMGNEKLFF. DNA for the CDR3: TGTGCCAGCAGCTTGGATATGGGAAATGAAAAACTGTTTTTT.

This chain joins TRBV7-9 and TRBJ2-7; 7 nucleotides line up with TRBD2. The CDR3 extends over 15 amino acids. Germline V gene sequence: CDR1 SEHNR, CDR2 FQNEAQ (reference sequence). V dropped 4 bases and J dropped 1; count of bases not matched to a gene: 7. Written as DNA, the CDR3 is TGTGCCAGCAGCTCTCCGACCGGGAGGTCCTACGAGCAGTACTTC. Its protein product is CASSSPTGRSYEQYF.

The V call is TRBV6-5, the J call TRBJ2-3; 9 bases agree with TRBD1. CDR3 length: 15 amino acids. Unmatched junction bases numbered 6, after V lost 8 bases and J lost 0 bases. In germline, CDR1 is MNHEY, CDR2 SVGAGI. The CDR3 nucleotides read TGTGCCAGCCGTTCGGGACAGGGTAGCACAGATACGCAGTATTTT. Protein sequence: CASRSGQGSTDTQYF.

Only one count was recorded for this clone. The rearrangement links TRBV6-1 to TRBJ2-7; 8 nucleotides agree with TRBD1. V lost 2 bases, J lost 3 bases, and 3 bases stayed unmatched. The germline gives CDR1 MNHNS, CDR2 SASEGT. This CDR3 is 14 amino acids long. CDR3 sequence reads: CASSEYRGVYEQYF. In DNA, the CDR3 is TGTGCCAGCAGTGAATACAGGGGGGTCTACGAGCAGTACTTC.

The gene calls are TRBV18 and TRBJ1-2; tentatively, D is TRBD1 (5 bases). The CDR3 spans 13 residues. V was pared by 3 bases and J by 6 bases, with 11 bases between. Germline V gives CDR1 KGHSH, CDR2 LQKENI. In nucleotides, the CDR3 is TGTGCCAGCTCACCGAGCCAAGGGGATGGCTACACCTTC. Translation: CASSPSQGDGYTF.

This sequence joins TRBV6-8 and TRBJ2-7, with D maybe TRBD1 (5 bases). The CDR3 is 18 amino acids. The germline gives CDR1 MNHGY, CDR2 SAAAGT. V lost 4 bases and J lost 3, with 25 bases in between. Here the CDR3 reads CASSSVSVRGRANYEQYF. The CDR3 DNA is TGTGCCAGCAGTTCGGTAAGTGTTCGTGGCAGGGCGAACTACGAGCAGTACTTC.

The chain's CDR3 is CASSGGALAGGTYIQYF. For the CDR3, the DNA is TGTGCCAGCAGCGGAGGAGCCCTAGCGGGGGGCACTTACATTCAGTACTTC. J is TRBJ2-4 and V is TRBV9; 11 positions agree with TRBD2. Germline CDR1 and CDR2: SGDLS and YYNGEE. V was pared by 3 bases and J by 8 bases, with 13 bases of the junction left unmatched. This CDR3 spans 17 amino acids. The full variable domain, completed using reference TRBV9 and TRBJ2-4, is DSGVTQTPKHLITATGQRVTLRCSPRSGDLSVYWYQQSLDQGLQFLIQYYNGEERAKGNILERFSAQQFPDLHSELNLSSLELGDSALYFCASSGGALAGGTYIQYFGAGTRLSVL.

The genes are TRBV4-3 and TRBJ2-5, with 10 bases fitting TRBD2. Per germline, CDR1 LGHNA and CDR2 YSLEER. The CDR3 extends over 18 amino acids. Losses at the gene ends were 1 base for V and 2 bases for J; bases not matched to a gene: 10. The DNA of the CDR3 is TGCGCCAGCAGCCAAGGGGCGGCTAGCGGGAGATCACAAGAGACCCAGTACTTC. This codes for CASSQGAASGRSQETQYF.